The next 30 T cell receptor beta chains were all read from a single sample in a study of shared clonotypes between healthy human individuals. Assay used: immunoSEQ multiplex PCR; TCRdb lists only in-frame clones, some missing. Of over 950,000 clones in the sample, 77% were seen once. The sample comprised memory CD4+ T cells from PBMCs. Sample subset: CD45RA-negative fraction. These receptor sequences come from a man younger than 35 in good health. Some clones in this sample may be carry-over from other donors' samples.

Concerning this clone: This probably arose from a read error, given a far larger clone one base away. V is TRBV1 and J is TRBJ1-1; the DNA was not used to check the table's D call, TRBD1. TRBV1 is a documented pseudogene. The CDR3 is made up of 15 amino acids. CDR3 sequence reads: CTSGQEDRENTEAFF. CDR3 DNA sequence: TGCACCAGCGGCCAAGAAGACAGGGAGAACACTGAAGCTTTCTTT.

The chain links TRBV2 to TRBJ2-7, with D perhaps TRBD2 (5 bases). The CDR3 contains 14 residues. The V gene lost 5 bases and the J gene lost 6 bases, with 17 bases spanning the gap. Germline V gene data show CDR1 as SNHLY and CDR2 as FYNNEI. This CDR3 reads CASSPTDYRPEQYF. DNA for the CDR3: TGTGCCAGCAGTCCGACTGACTACCGTCCCGAGCAGTACTTC.

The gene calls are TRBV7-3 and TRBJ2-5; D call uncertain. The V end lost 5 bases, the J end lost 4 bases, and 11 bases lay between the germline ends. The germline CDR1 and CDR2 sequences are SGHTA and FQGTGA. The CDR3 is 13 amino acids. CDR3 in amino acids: CASSGVVGETQYF. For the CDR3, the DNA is TGTGCCAGCAGCGGTGTGGTGGGAGAGACCCAGTACTTC.

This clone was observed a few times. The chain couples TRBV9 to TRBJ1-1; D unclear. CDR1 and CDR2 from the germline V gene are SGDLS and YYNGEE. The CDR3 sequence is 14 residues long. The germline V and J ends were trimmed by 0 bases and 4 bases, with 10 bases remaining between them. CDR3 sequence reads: CASSVEGSSTEAFF. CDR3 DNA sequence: TGTGCCAGCAGCGTAGAGGGCAGTAGCACTGAAGCTTTCTTT.

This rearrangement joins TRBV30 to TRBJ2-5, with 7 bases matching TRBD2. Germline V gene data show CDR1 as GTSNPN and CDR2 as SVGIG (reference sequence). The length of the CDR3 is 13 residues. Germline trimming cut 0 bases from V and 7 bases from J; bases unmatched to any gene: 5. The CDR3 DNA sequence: TGTGCCTGGAGTGTACCGGGGGGTGGGACCCAGTACTTC. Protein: CAWSVPGGGTQYF.

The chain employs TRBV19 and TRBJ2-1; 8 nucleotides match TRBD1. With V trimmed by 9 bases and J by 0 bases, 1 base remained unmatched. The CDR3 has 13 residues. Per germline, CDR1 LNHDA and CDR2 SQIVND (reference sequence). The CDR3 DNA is TGTGCCAGCGACAGGGGCTCCTACAATGAGCAGTTCTTC. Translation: CASDRGSYNEQFF.

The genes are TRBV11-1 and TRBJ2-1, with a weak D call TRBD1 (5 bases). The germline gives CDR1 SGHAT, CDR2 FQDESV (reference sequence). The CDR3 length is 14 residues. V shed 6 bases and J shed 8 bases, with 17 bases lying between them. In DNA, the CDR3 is TGTGCCAGCAGGAGGAACCTAGGGGCGGATGAGCAGTTCTTC. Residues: CASRRNLGADEQFF.

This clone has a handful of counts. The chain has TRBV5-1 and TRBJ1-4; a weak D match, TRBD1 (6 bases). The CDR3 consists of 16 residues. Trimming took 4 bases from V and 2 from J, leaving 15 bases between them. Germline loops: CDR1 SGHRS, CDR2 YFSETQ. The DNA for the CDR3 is TGCGCCAGCAGCCCGAACCCAGGGGCGACTAATGAAAAACTGTTTTTT. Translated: CASSPNPGATNEKLFF.

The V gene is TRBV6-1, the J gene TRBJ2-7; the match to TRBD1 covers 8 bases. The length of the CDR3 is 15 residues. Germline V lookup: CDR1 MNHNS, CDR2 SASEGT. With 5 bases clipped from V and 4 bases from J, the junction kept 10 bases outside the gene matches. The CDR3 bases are TGTGCCAGCAGTTCGCAGGGGGCGATGAAGTACGAGCAGTACTTC. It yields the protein CASSSQGAMKYEQYF.

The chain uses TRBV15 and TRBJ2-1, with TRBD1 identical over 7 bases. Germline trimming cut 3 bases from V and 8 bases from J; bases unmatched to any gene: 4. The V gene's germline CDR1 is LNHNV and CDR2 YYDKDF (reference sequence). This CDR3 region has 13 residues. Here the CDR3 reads CATSRGTADEQFF. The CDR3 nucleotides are TGTGCCACCAGCAGGGGGACAGCAGATGAGCAGTTCTTC.

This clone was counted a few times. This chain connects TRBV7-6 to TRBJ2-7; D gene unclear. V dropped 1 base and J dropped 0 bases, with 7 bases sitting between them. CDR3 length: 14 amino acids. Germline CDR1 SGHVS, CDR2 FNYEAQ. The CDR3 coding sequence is TGTGCCAGCAGCTTAGACCTTTACTCCTACGAGCAGTACTTC. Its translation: CASSLDLYSYEQYF.

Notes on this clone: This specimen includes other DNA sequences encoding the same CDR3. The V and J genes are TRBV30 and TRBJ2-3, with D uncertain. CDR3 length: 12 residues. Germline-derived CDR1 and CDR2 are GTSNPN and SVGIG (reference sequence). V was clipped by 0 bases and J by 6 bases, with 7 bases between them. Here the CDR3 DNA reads TGTGCCTGGAGTGTACTGGGTGATACGCAGTATTTT. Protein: CAWSVLGDTQYF.

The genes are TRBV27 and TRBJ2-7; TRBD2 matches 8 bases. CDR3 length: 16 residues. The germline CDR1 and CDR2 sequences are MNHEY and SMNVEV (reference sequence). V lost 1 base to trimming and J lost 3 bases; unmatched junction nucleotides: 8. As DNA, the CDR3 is TGTGCCAGCAGTTTATTTGGGACTAGGGGATACTACGAGCAGTACTTC. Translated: CASSLFGTRGYYEQYF.

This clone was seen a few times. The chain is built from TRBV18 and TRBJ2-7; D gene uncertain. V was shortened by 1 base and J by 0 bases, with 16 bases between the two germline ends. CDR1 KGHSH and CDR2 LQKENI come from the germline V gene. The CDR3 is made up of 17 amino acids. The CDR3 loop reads CASSPLRFSSLSYEQYF. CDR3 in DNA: TGTGCCAGCTCACCACTTCGGTTCTCCTCTCTCTCCTACGAGCAGTACTTC.

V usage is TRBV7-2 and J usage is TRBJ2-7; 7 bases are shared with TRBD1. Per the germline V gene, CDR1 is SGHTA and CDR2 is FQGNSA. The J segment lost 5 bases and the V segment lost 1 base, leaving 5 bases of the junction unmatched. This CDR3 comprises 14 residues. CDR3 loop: CASSLDDRVDEQYF. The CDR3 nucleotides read TGTGCCAGCAGCTTAGATGACAGGGTCGACGAGCAGTACTTC.

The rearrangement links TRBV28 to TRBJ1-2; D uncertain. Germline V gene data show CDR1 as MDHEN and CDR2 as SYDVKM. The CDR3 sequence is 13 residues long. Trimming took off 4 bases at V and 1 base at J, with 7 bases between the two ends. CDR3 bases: TGTGCCAGCAGTTCATCACTTAACTATGGCTACACCTTC. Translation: CASSSSLNYGYTF.

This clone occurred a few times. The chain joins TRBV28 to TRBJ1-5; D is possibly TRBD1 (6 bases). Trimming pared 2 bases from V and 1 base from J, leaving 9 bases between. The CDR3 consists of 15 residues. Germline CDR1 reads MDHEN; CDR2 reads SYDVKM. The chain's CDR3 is CASSLLQGSNQPQHF. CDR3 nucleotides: TGTGCCAGCAGTTTACTACAGGGAAGCAATCAGCCCCAGCATTTT.

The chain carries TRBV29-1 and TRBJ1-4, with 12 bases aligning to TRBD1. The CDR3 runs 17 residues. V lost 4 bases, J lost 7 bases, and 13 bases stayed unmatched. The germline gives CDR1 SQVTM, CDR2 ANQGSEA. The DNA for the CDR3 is TGCAGCGTTGCAGGGTCCCGGGACAGGGGGCGAAGTGAAAAACTGTTTTTT. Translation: CSVAGSRDRGRSEKLFF.

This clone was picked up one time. The CDR3 is CASSEYSGAYQETQYF. The CDR3 bases are TGTGCCAGCTCAGAGTATAGCGGAGCGTACCAAGAGACCCAGTACTTC. V gene TRBV18 combines with J gene TRBJ2-5, with TRBD2 as a possible D gene (6 bases). Germline values: CDR1 KGHSH, CDR2 LQKENI. Trimming shortened V by 5 bases and J by 0 bases, and 16 bases separated the two germline ends. CDR3 size: 16 residues. Supplemented by reference TRBV18 and TRBJ2-5, the full variable domain reads NAGVMQNPRHLVRRRGQEARLRCSPMKGHSHVYWYRQLPEEGLKFMVYLQKENIIDESGMPKERFSAEFPKEGPSILRIQQVVRGDSAAYFCASSEYSGAYQETQYFGPGTRLLVL.

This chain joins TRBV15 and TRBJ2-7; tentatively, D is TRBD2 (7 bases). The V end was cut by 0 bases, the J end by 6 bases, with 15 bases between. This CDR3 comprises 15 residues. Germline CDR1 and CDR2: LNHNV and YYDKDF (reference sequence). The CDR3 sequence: CATSRDPGAGAEQYF. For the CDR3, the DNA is TGTGCCACCAGCAGAGACCCCGGGGCGGGGGCCGAGCAGTACTTC. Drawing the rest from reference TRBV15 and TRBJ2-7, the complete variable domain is DAMVIQNPRYQVTQFGKPVTLSCSQTLNHNVMYWYQQKSSQAPKLLFHYYDKDFNNEADTPDNFQSRRPNTSFCFLDIRSPGLGDTAMYLCATSRDPGAGAEQYFGPGTRLTVT.

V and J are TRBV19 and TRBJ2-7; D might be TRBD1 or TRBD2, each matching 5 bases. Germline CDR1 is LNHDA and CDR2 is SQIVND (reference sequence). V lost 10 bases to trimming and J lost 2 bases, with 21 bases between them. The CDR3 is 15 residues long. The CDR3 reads CATALLGAFPYEQYF. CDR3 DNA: TGTGCCACCGCACTCCTCGGGGCCTTTCCCTACGAGCAGTACTTC.

In DNA form, the CDR3 reads TGCGCCAGCAGCTTGGGGCGGGCCGGGACAGATACGCAGTATTTT. The encoded protein is CASSLGRAGTDTQYF. The rearrangement uses TRBV5-1 and TRBJ2-3, with a weak D call TRBD2 (5 bases). The CDR3 has 15 residues. V lost 0 bases, J lost 3 bases, and 11 bases lay in between. Germline-derived CDR1 and CDR2 are SGHRS and YFSETQ.

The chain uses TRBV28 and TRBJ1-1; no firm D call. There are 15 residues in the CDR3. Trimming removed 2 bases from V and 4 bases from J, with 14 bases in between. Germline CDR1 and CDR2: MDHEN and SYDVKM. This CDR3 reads CASSLPGKGLTEAFF. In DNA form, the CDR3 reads TGTGCCAGCAGTTTACCCGGGAAGGGTCTCACTGAAGCTTTCTTT. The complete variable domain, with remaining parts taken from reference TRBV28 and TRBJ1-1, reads DVKVTQSSRYLVKRTGEKVFLECVQDMDHENMFWYRQDPGLGLRLIYFSYDVKMKEKGDIPEGYSVSREKKERFSLILESASTNQTSMYLCASSLPGKGLTEAFFGQGTRLTVV.

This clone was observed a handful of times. CDR3 coding DNA: TGTGCCAGCTCATCAGTGGGACTAGCGGGAGGGACCGTCTACAATGAGCAGTTCTTC. Translation: CASSSVGLAGGTVYNEQFF. The chain joins TRBV18 to TRBJ2-1; 16 bases fit TRBD2. V lost 5 bases and J lost 3; bases outside the gene matches: 10. Germline CDR1 KGHSH, CDR2 LQKENI. The CDR3 sequence is 19 residues long.

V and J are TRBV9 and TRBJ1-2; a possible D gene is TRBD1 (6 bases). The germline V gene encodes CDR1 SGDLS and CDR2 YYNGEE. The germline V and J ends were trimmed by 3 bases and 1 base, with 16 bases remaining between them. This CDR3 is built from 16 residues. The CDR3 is CASSAPGGAGNYGYTF. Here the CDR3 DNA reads TGTGCCAGCAGCGCCCCGGGGGGGGCTGGTAACTATGGCTACACCTTC.

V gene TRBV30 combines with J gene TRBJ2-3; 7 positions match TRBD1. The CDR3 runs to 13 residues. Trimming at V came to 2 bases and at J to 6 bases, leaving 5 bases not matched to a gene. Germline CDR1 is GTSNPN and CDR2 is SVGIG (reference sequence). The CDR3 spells CAWSSQQGDTQYF. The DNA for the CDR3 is TGTGCCTGGAGTTCCCAACAGGGGGATACGCAGTATTTT.

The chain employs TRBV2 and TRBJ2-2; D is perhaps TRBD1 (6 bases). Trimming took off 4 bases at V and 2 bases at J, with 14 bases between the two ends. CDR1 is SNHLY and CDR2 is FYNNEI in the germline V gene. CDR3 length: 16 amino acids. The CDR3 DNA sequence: TGTGCCAGCAGTGGCCAAGGGACATACAACACCGGGGAGCTGTTTTTT. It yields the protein CASSGQGTYNTGELFF. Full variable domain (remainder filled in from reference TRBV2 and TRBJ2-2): EPEVTQTPSHQVTQMGQEVILRCVPISNHLYFYWYRQILGQKVEFLVSFYNNEISEKSEIFDDQFSVERPDGSNFTLKIRSTKLEDSAMYFCASSGQGTYNTGELFFGEGSRLTVL.

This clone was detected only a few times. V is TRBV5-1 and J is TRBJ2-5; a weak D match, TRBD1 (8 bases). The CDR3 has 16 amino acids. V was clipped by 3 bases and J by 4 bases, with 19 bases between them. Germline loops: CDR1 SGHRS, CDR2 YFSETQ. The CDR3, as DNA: TGCGCCAGCAGCTATAACTCACAGGGGGAGGGAGAGACCCAGTACTTC. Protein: CASSYNSQGEGETQYF.

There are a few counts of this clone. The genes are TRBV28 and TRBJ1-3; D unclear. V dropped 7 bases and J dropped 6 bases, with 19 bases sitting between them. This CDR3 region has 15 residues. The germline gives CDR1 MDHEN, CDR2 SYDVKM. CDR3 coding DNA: TGTGCCAGCACCTCACCCGGTATAGGAGAAAACACCATATATTTT. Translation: CASTSPGIGENTIYF.

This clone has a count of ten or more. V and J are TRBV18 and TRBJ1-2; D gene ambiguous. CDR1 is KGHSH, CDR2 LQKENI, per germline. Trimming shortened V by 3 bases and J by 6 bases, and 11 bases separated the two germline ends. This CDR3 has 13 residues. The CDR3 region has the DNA TGTGCCAGCTCACCGTTCGAATCCGATGGCTACACCTTC. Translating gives CASSPFESDGYTF.